The clone carrying this T cell receptor (beta chain) has just a few counts. Its antigen is as yet unknown. Germline V gene sequence: CDR1 MNHNY, CDR2 SVGAGI (reference sequence). The CDR3 covers 14 residues. J gave up 9 bases and V 0 bases, and 0 bases lay outside the gene matches. Intraepithelial and lamina propria lymphocytes were freed from processed graft tissue. The sample is drawn from a study of graft-versus-host responses after intestinal transplantation. Findings and limits, study-wide: After transplant, early declines in HvG clones were associated with peak levels of circulating GvH clones.

Profiling relied on immunoSEQ multiplex PCR, and the TCRdb table lists in-frame clones only, not all of them. Of just over 7,500 clones detected, about three quarters appear once; the ten largest clones hold roughly an eighth. The J gene is TRBJ1-6, the V gene TRBV6-6, with 9 bases matching TRBD1. This clonotype was sampled from a human patient who received an intestinal transplant, so some T cells may come from the graft donor. The specimen was ileum tissue, collected approximately 230 days after intestinal transplant. DNA of the CDR3: TGTGCCAGCAGTTACTCGACAGGGGGTTCACCCCTCCACTTT. Translated: CASSYSTGGSPLHF.